A selection of T cell receptor beta chains follows, all from one sample in a study of long-term antiretroviral therapy in people with HIV. Some clones are missing from TCRdb's copy, which holds only in-frame ones; the method was immunoSEQ multiplex PCR. The repertoire holds some 17,000 clones, with 84% as singletons. The material sequenced was unsorted PBMCs, taken 0.1 years after starting antiretroviral therapy. These receptor sequences come from a man between 18 and 29 years old with HIV. Each CDR3 is given with its conserved first and last residue. The order of the fields is J gene, clone size, V gene, D gene, CDR3 DNA, CDR3 protein. A D gene is named only where the DNA matches it firmly. Clone size is given for some rows only: seen once, a few or many times, or a class if the clone is expanded.

TRBJ1-1,-,TRBV4-1,-,TGCGCCAGCAGCCAAGAATCTCGCAGGGGCTCTGAAGCTTTCTTT,CASSQESRRGSEAFF
TRBJ1-5,-,TRBV5-1,TRBD1,TGCGCAGCAGCTTGTCAGGGGACAGTCGAACATCAGCCCCAGCATTTT,CAAACQGTVEHQPQHF
TRBJ2-1,-,TRBV5-1,-,TGCGCCAGCTCAAGGGGGGAGTCCTACAATGAGCAGTTCTTC,CASSRGESYNEQFF
TRBJ2-1,-,TRBV7-9,TRBD2,TGTGCCAGCAGCTTAGCAGCGGGGGGGCGGGGTGAGCAGTTCTTC,CASSLAAGGRGEQFF
TRBJ2-7,-,TRBV13,-,TGTGCCAGCTCTAGGACCAACAACTACGAGCAGTACTTC,CASSRTNNYEQYF
TRBJ1-1,-,TRBV30,TRBD1,TGTGCCTGGACACAGGGGTTTAACACTGAAGCTTTCTTT,CAWTQGFNTEAFF
TRBJ2-6,medium-sized,TRBV7-3,-,TGTGCCAGCAGCCCCTTAGGGGGGGCGCTCTCTGGGGCCAACGTCCTGACTTTC,CASSPLGGALSGANVLTF
TRBJ2-1,-,TRBV7-9,-,TGTGCCAGCAGCCACAGGGTGTTCCGCCGCGATGAGCAGTTCTTC,CASSHRVFRRDEQFF
TRBJ1-5,-,TRBV30,-,TGTGCCTGGAGTCGGATCGGGACCTATAGCAATCAGCCCCAGCATTTT,CAWSRIGTYSNQPQHF
TRBJ2-5,-,TRBV7-6,-,TGTGCCAGCAGCTTAGTGGGGTTCATGGAGACCCAGTACTTC,CASSLVGFMETQYF
TRBJ1-1,few,TRBV7-8,-,TGTGCCAGCAGCTTAGCCCCAGCGGGGGGCGGGGGCACTGAAGCTTTCTTT,CASSLAPAGGGGTEAFF
TRBJ1-1,once,TRBV18,-,TGTGCCAGTACAGCCACAGCCCTTCTAGAGGATTTCTTT,CASTATALLEDFF
TRBJ2-5,-,TRBV5-1,TRBD1,TGCGCCAGCAGCTTGGTGGGACAGCCTGCCCCGAAGACCCAGTACTTC,CASSLVGQPAPKTQYF
TRBJ1-2,-,TRBV27,TRBD1,TGTGCCAGCAGTTTCTCCCGGGACAGACCGTACACCTTC,CASSFSRDRPYTF
TRBJ2-1,once,TRBV5-1,-,TGCGCCAGCAGCTCTGACAGCCTCAATGAGCAGTTCTTC,CASSSDSLNEQFF
TRBJ2-7,-,TRBV4-2,-,TGTGCCAGCAGCCAAGAGCTCTTCGGGTACGAGCAGTACTTC,CASSQELFGYEQYF
TRBJ1-1,once,TRBV13,TRBD1,TGTGCCAGCAGCCAACAGGGGACTGAAGCTTTCTTT,CASSQQGTEAFF
TRBJ2-2,-,TRBV27,TRBD1,TGTGCCAGCAGTTGGGGACAGGTGATCACCGGGGAGCTGTTTTTT,CASSWGQVITGELFF
TRBJ1-2,-,TRBV19,-,TGTGCCAGTAGTATAATAACGCCGCAGCTCGTCTACACCTTC,CASSIITPQLVYTF
TRBJ1-2,-,TRBV5-5,-,TGTGCCAGCAGCCGGAGCGGGGGCTCGAGCTATGGCTACACCTTC,CASSRSGGSSYGYTF
TRBJ2-7,-,TRBV13,-,TGTGCCAGCAGCGCCCCGACTAGTAGCGAGCAGTACTTC,CASSAPTSSEQYF
TRBJ2-5,-,TRBV5-6,-,TGTGCCAGCAGCCCCCAACGTACAGAGACCCAGTACTTC,CASSPQRTETQYF
TRBJ2-1,-,TRBV5-5,-,TGTGCCAGCAGCTTGGCCAGTTACAATGAGCAGTTCTTC,CASSLASYNEQFF
TRBJ2-7,-,TRBV7-2,-,TGTGCCAGCAGCTTGGGCGTCTCCTACGAGCAGTACTTC,CASSLGVSYEQYF
TRBJ2-3,once,TRBV9,TRBD2,TGTGCCAGCAGCCCCCCCGACGGGGGGGCAGATACGCAGTATTTT,CASSPPDGGADTQYF
TRBJ2-2,few,TRBV7-2,-,TGTGCCAGCACCCCCTTCGCCACCGGGGAGCTGTTTTTT,CASTPFATGELFF
TRBJ1-1,-,TRBV6-5,-,TGTGCCAGCAGTTATTTTGTGTCGAACACTGAAGCTTTCTTT,CASSYFVSNTEAFF
TRBJ1-1,-,TRBV6-5,-,TGTGCCAGCAGTTACTCGTACCCGGGCCGGGAGACTGAAGCTTTCTTT,CASSYSYPGRETEAFF
TRBJ2-7,once,TRBV6-6,-,TGTGCCAGCAGTCAGCCAGCGAGGGTGGGGTACGAGCAGTACTTC,CASSQPARVGYEQYF
TRBJ2-7,few,TRBV9,-,TGTGCCAGCAGCGGTGGGGATACCTACGAGCAGTACTTC,CASSGGDTYEQYF
TRBJ1-1,-,TRBV7-3,-,TGTGCCAGCAGCTCGCTGGGACCGATGAACACTGAAGCTTTCTTT,CASSSLGPMNTEAFF
TRBJ2-1,-,TRBV7-3,-,TGTGCCAGCAGCCCACAAAATGAGCAGTTCTTC,CASSPQNEQFF
TRBJ2-7,-,TRBV29-1,TRBD1,TGCAGCGCTGGACCCGGGACAGGCATAGTAGGCGAGCAGTACTTC,CSAGPGTGIVGEQYF
TRBJ1-3,-,TRBV25-1,-,TGTGCTAGCGGGGCGGACACCATATATTTT,CASGADTIYF
TRBJ2-7,-,TRBV5-4,TRBD2,TGTGCCAGCAGCCGGGGGGGCGGGAGGGCTGGATACGAGCAGTACTTC,CASSRGGGRAGYEQYF
TRBJ2-1,-,TRBV4-3,TRBD2,TGCGCCAGCAGCCAAGGACTAGCGGGGGTCGTGCAGTTCTTC,CASSQGLAGVVQFF
TRBJ2-1,once,TRBV27,-,TGTGCCAGCAGTTCTACCTACAATGAGCAGTTCTTC,CASSSTYNEQFF
TRBJ2-7,-,TRBV11-3,TRBD1,TGTGCCAGCAGCTTAAGGACAGGGGACTACGAGCAGTACTTC,CASSLRTGDYEQYF
TRBJ2-7,-,TRBV10-3,-,TGTGCCATCCACACGGGGGAGACCTACGAGCAGTACTTC,CAIHTGETYEQYF
TRBJ1-1,-,TRBV7-9,-,TGTGCCAGCAGCCCCTTGGGGGCTGAAGCTTTCTTT,CASSPLGAEAFF
TRBJ1-5,-,TRBV19,-,TGTGCCAGTAACCCGGATGTGGCGGATCAGCCCCAGCATTTT,CASNPDVADQPQHF
TRBJ1-2,-,TRBV6-6,TRBD1,TGTGCCAGCGATGAGGACAGGGGGCGTAAGGGCTACACCTTC,CASDEDRGRKGYTF
TRBJ1-3,-,TRBV6-5,-,TGTGCCAGCAGTGACGGTACTGATGGAAACACCATATATTTT,CASSDGTDGNTIYF
TRBJ2-1,few,TRBV2,TRBD2,TGTGCCAGCAAGGCAACCCAGCGGGAGTTTGTCAATGAGCAGTTCTTC,CASKATQREFVNEQFF
TRBJ1-1,once,TRBV19,-,TGTGCCAGTAGTATAGTCTTGAACACTGAAGCTTTCTTT,CASSIVLNTEAFF
TRBJ2-7,large,TRBV6-6,TRBD1,TGTGCCAGCAGTCCGGACAGGGTGTACGAGCAGTACTTC,CASSPDRVYEQYF
TRBJ1-5,few,TRBV7-6,-,TGTGCCAGCAGCTCGAGGGGCCCTGCAGGCAATCAGCCCCAGCATTTT,CASSSRGPAGNQPQHF
TRBJ1-4,-,TRBV4-3,-,TGCGCCAGCAGCCAAGATTCGGGCAGCCGGGGGGAAAAACTGTTTTTT,CASSQDSGSRGEKLFF
TRBJ2-2,-,TRBV5-1,TRBD2,TGCGCCAGCAGCCACCGGACTAGCGGGCAGACCCACACCGGGGAGCTGTTTTTT,CASSHRTSGQTHTGELFF